The entry that follows covers one TCR beta chain sequence. Its antigen is unidentified. This specimen comes from a study of long-term antiretroviral therapy in people with HIV. Points from the study as a whole: Dominant in the repertoire at all time points were clones expanded before ART.

The run of the v3.0 immunoSEQ assay was at survey level. Measured with immunoSEQ multiplex PCR; TCRdb has only the in-frame clones, and not every one. The repertoire holds about 48,000 clones, around 80% seen once, with under 3.5% in the top ten. All participants with HIV were treated in the United States. The CDR3 has 12 residues. Germline CDR1 is ENHRY and CDR2 is SYGVKD. Trimming removed 0 bases at V and 10 bases at J, with 4 bases between. The input for sequencing was unsorted PBMCs, taken 0.8 years after starting antiretroviral therapy. This TCR derives from a woman aged 18-29 years with HIV. This rearrangement joins TRBV10-3 to TRBJ1-6; D gene ambiguous. The CDR3: CAISESQSPLHF. The CDR3 region has the DNA TGTGCCATCAGTGAGTCGCAGTCACCCCTCCACTTT.